This T cell receptor beta chain was retrieved from a study of T cells in Graves' hyperthyroidism and ophthalmopathy. Clinical symptoms, serum thyroxine, TRAb, thyroid ultrasound and orbital computed tomography informed diagnoses. Study-wide results and limits: Among clonotypes expanded in thyroid above 0.001, most were also found in blood.

TCR beta CDR3 regions were amplified from RNA. First-round RT-PCR of the TCR CDR3 relied on the HTBI primer set. TCRdb itself ran the multiplex PCR reads through MiXCR, one entry per CDR3 protein. The sample includes under 300,000 distinct CDR3 sequences, about 25% of them seen just once. At least ten counts were recorded for this clonotype. Its antigen is not known. The length of the CDR3 is 13 residues. V was trimmed by 0 bases and J by 3 bases, leaving 8 bases between them. CDR1 and CDR2 from the germline V gene are GTSNPN and SVGIG (reference sequence). Sequencing was carried out using blood. This rearrangement joins TRBV30 to TRBJ1-1, with no clear D. This TCR came from a man between 40 and 49 years old with Graves' hyperthyroidism that later progressed to Graves' ophthalmopathy. The CDR3 loop reads CAWSVRMDTEAFF. CDR3 coding DNA: TGTGCCTGGAGTGTAAGAATGGACACTGAAGCTTTCTTT. Complete variable domain (other parts from reference TRBV30 and TRBJ1-1): SQTIHQWPATLVQPVGSPLSLECTVEGTSNPNLYWYRQAAGRGLQLLFYSVGIGQISSEVPQNLSASRPQDRQFILSSKKLLLSDSGFYLCAWSVRMDTEAFFGQGTRLTVV.